The 23 T cell receptor beta chains listed next were all sequenced from one sample in a study of T cells in tumors after PD-1 blockade. Clones were sequenced by immunoSEQ multiplex PCR, and TCRdb holds only the in-frame ones, with some missing. The sample records 60,000 to 70,000 clones, about 74% being singletons. This specimen consisted of PBMCs, obtained after anti-PD-1 treatment. The receptors come from a human donor with basal cell carcinoma.

The chain uses TRBV10-3 and TRBJ2-7; TRBD1 matches 11 bases. Trimming at V came to 7 bases and at J to 9 bases, leaving 11 bases not matched to a gene. Germline V gives CDR1 ENHRY, CDR2 SYGVKD. CDR3 length: 14 residues. Here the CDR3 DNA reads TGTGCCATCACCCCGGGACAGGGGGAGGGCGGGCAGTACTTC. Its translation is CAITPGQGEGGQYF.

The rearrangement joins TRBV7-8 to TRBJ2-3; D is uncertain. Germline V gene data show CDR1 as SGHVS and CDR2 as FQNEAQ. The V end lost 2 bases, the J end lost 9 bases, and 6 bases lay between the germline ends. The CDR3 loop spans 11 amino acids. The chain's CDR3 is CASSLSGTQYF. The CDR3 DNA follows: TGTGCCAGCAGCTTATCCGGCACGCAGTATTTT.

The V and J genes are TRBV2 and TRBJ1-6; 8 bases align to TRBD1. This CDR3 is 15 amino acids long. CDR1 is SNHLY, CDR2 FYNNEI, per germline. Germline trimming cut 7 bases from V and 9 bases from J; bases unmatched to any gene: 11. CDR3 sequence reads: CASTPGQALGSPLHF. The CDR3 DNA follows: TGTGCCAGCACTCCGGGACAGGCGTTAGGTTCACCCCTCCACTTT.

The chain is built from TRBV5-1 and TRBJ1-5; D may be TRBD1 (5 bases). CDR1 and CDR2 (germline): SGHRS, YFSETQ. V was pared by 1 base and J by 0 bases, with 11 bases between. CDR3 length: 16 residues. CDR3 nucleotide sequence: TGCGCCAGCAGCTTGTGGGGGACCGATAGCAATCAGCCCCAGCATTTT. Protein sequence: CASSLWGTDSNQPQHF.

This rearrangement joins TRBV29-1 to TRBJ2-3, with D possibly matching TRBD1 (5 bases). CDR1 and CDR2 from the germline V gene are SQVTM and ANQGSEA. Trimming removed 6 bases at V and 4 bases at J, with 11 bases between. The CDR3 consists of 12 residues. The CDR3: CSVRTTSDTQYF. The CDR3 DNA reads as TGCAGCGTCCGGACAACGTCAGATACGCAGTATTTT.

In regard to this clone: At one end, the junction sequence differs from germline, possibly due to a read error. The chain employs TRBV28 and TRBJ1-1, with 10 nucleotides matching TRBD1. The germline gives CDR1 MDHEN, CDR2 SYDVKM. There are 16 residues in the CDR3. CDR3 loop: CASSLSGGQGITEAFF. As DNA, the CDR3 is TGTGCCAGCAGCTTATCCGGGGGACAGGGGATCACTGAAGCTTTCTTT.

This chain connects TRBV6-5 to TRBJ2-2; TRBD1 is a possible D gene (5 bases). Trimming pared 8 bases from V and 3 bases from J, leaving 10 bases between. Per the germline V gene, CDR1 is MNHEY and CDR2 is SVGAGI. CDR3 length equals 13 residues. In nucleotides, the CDR3 is TGTGCCAGCTGTCAGGGCGACACCGGGGAGCTGTTTTTT. This gives the protein CASCQGDTGELFF.

This sequence joins TRBV6-5 and TRBJ2-3; D may be TRBD2 (6 bases). The CDR3 is 15 residues long. The germline CDR1 and CDR2 sequences are MNHEY and SVGAGI. V lost 0 bases to trimming and J lost 5 bases, with 12 bases between them. Here the CDR3 reads CASSYSPGLGDTQYF. The CDR3 DNA sequence: TGTGCCAGCAGTTACTCGCCGGGACTTGGAGATACGCAGTATTTT.

The chain recombines TRBV24-1 with TRBJ2-5; D possibly corresponds to TRBD1 (6 bases). The CDR3 extends over 15 amino acids. V dropped 6 bases and J dropped 5 bases, with 18 bases sitting between them. Germline assignment: CDR1 KGHDR and CDR2 SFDVKD. The DNA for the CDR3 is TGTGCCACCAGTCCAGGGGACGCTGGTAGGGAGACCCAGTACTTC. Protein product: CATSPGDAGRETQYF.

The chain carries TRBV7-9 and TRBJ2-7; D perhaps matches TRBD1 (5 bases). Germline assignment: CDR1 SEHNR and CDR2 FQNEAQ (reference sequence). CDR3 length equals 13 residues. V was clipped by 5 bases and J by 7 bases, with 15 bases between them. CDR3: CASSADRLGEQYF. CDR3 DNA sequence: TGTGCCAGCAGCGCCGACAGACTGGGGGAGCAGTACTTC.

This clone has just a few counts. The V and J genes are TRBV7-6 and TRBJ1-6, with 8 bases aligning to TRBD1. The CDR3 loop spans 16 amino acids. The V and J ends lost 3 bases and 6 bases, in that order; junction bases with no gene match: 7. CDR1 is SGHVS and CDR2 is FNYEAQ in the germline V gene. The CDR3 protein is CASSFSADRVNSPLHF. For the CDR3, the DNA is TGTGCCAGCAGCTTCTCCGCGGACAGGGTTAATTCACCCCTCCACTTT.

The chain carries TRBV6-5 and TRBJ1-1; D gene unclear. CDR1 and CDR2 from the germline V gene are MNHEY and SVGAGI. The V end lost 4 bases, the J end lost 8 bases, and 17 bases lay between the germline ends. The CDR3 covers 14 residues. For the CDR3, the DNA is TGTGCCAGCAGTTTCTCCCCCCGGGCGTCGGAAGCTTTCTTT. Its protein product is CASSFSPRASEAFF.

V gene TRBV19 combines with J gene TRBJ1-5; perhaps TRBD1 as D (5 bases). Per germline, CDR1 LNHDA and CDR2 SQIVND (reference sequence). V was trimmed by 1 base and J by 4 bases, leaving 8 bases between them. The CDR3 spans 14 residues. DNA for the CDR3: TGTGCCAGTAGTATAGCTAGGGGAAATCAGCCCCAGCATTTT. This encodes CASSIARGNQPQHF.

This chain joins TRBV19 and TRBJ1-2; D is unclear. The CDR3 extends over 14 amino acids. The germline CDR1 and CDR2 sequences are LNHDA and SQIVND (reference sequence). V was pared by 0 bases and J by 3 bases, with 8 bases between. This CDR3 reads CASSIEGTYYGYTF. The CDR3 DNA reads TGTGCCAGTAGTATAGAAGGCACCTACTATGGCTACACCTTC.

The chain carries TRBV4-1 and TRBJ2-7; TRBD2 matches 7 bases. The V gene's germline CDR1 is MGHRA and CDR2 YSYEKL. The junction had 11 bases not matched to a gene; V was cut back by 6 bases and J by 3 bases. The length of the CDR3 is 15 residues. The CDR3: CASSSSPRDYYEQYF. CDR3 nucleotide sequence: TGCGCCAGCAGTAGTTCCCCTCGGGACTACTACGAGCAGTACTTC.

V usage is TRBV28 and J usage is TRBJ2-5, with D possibly TRBD1 on 6 matching bases. CDR1 and CDR2 from the germline V gene are MDHEN and SYDVKM. The CDR3 totals 17 residues. Between the trimmed V and J ends, which lost 3 bases and 5 bases, there was a span of 22 bases. DNA of the CDR3: TGTGCCAGCAGTTTCCCTGGCCAGTCCCTTCAGGGGGAGACCCAGTACTTC. Its protein product is CASSFPGQSLQGETQYF.

V gene TRBV19 combines with J gene TRBJ2-5; 10 bases match TRBD2. CDR1 is LNHDA and CDR2 is SQIVND in the germline V gene (reference sequence). Unmatched junction bases numbered 5, after V lost 2 bases and J lost 2 bases. The CDR3 length is 16 residues. The CDR3 is CASSIIRAGGQETQYF. DNA for the CDR3: TGTGCCAGTAGTATAATCCGAGCGGGGGGGCAAGAGACCCAGTACTTC. The entire variable domain, with the rest obtained from reference TRBV19 and TRBJ2-5, is as follows: DGGITQSPKYLFRKEGQNVTLSCEQNLNHDAMYWYRQDPGQGLRLIYYSQIVNDFQKGDIAEGYSVSREKKESFPLTVTSAQKNPTAFYLCASSIIRAGGQETQYFGPGTRLLVL.

The chain couples TRBV7-2 to TRBJ2-4; 14 bases map to TRBD2. Germline lookup yields CDR1 SGHTA and CDR2 FQGNSA. The ends lost 5 bases at V and 0 bases at J; junction bases unmatched: 6. The CDR3 spans 18 residues. CDR3 sequence reads: CASSPGLAGVLAKNIQYF. DNA for the CDR3: TGTGCCAGCAGCCCGGGACTAGCGGGGGTCCTAGCCAAAAACATTCAGTACTTC.

V is TRBV30 and J is TRBJ2-1, with a weak D call TRBD2 (5 bases). This CDR3 has 14 amino acids. CDR1 is GTSNPN, CDR2 SVGIG, per germline (reference sequence). The V end was cut by 6 bases, the J end by 0 bases, with 12 bases between. CDR3 amino acids: CACPGEYSYNEQFF. DNA of the CDR3: TGTGCCTGTCCCGGGGAATACTCCTACAATGAGCAGTTCTTC.

The chain employs TRBV27 and TRBJ2-1, with a possible D match to TRBD2 (6 bases). Trimming took off 4 bases at V and 3 bases at J, with 7 bases between the two ends. CDR1 is MNHEY, CDR2 SMNVEV, per germline (reference sequence). This CDR3 spans 13 amino acids. CDR3 amino acids: CASSWGVYNEQFF. CDR3 in DNA: TGTGCCAGCAGTTGGGGGGTCTACAATGAGCAGTTCTTC.

This clone appeared a few times. The chain combines TRBV6-6 with TRBJ2-2; 7 nucleotides agree with TRBD1. Germline assignment: CDR1 MNHNY and CDR2 SVGAGI (reference sequence). This CDR3 is built from 14 residues. Unmatched junction bases numbered 3, after V lost 4 bases and J lost 4 bases. CDR3 region: CASSWDRLTGELFF. DNA for the CDR3: TGTGCCAGCAGTTGGGACAGACTCACCGGGGAGCTGTTTTTT.

This clone was seen only a few times. The chain has TRBV10-1 and TRBJ1-1, with D hard to call. This CDR3 region has 13 residues. Germline V gene lookup returns CDR1 WNHNN and CDR2 SYGVQD (reference sequence). Trimming took off 5 bases at V and 0 bases at J, with 7 bases between the two ends. This CDR3 is CASSLQVNTEAFF. In nucleotides, the CDR3 is TGCGCCAGCAGTCTCCAGGTGAACACTGAAGCTTTCTTT.

The genes are TRBV27 and TRBJ1-1; 7 bases are shared with TRBD1. CDR1 is MNHEY and CDR2 is SMNVEV in the germline V gene (reference sequence). CDR3 length: 15 amino acids. The V segment lost 3 bases and the J segment 6 bases; nucleotides outside the gene matches: 10. The CDR3 coding sequence is TGTGCCAGCAGTTTTACCCGGACAGGTCTGGCTGAAGCTTTCTTT. Its protein product is CASSFTRTGLAEAFF.